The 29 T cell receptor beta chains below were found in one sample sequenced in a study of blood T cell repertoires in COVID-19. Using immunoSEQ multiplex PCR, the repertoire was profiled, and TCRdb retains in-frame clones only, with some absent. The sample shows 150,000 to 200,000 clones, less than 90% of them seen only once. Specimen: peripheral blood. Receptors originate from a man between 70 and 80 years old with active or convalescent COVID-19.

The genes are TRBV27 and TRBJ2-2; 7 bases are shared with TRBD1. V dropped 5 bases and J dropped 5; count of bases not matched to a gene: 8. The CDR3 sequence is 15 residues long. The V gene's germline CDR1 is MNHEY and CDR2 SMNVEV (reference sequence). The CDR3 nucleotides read TGTGCCAGCAGTCCACAGGGGCCGCTAACCGGGGAGCTGTTTTTT. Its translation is CASSPQGPLTGELFF.

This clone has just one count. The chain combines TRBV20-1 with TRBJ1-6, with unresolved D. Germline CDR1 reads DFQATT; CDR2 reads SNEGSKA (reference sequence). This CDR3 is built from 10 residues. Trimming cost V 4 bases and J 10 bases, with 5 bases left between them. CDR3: CSATGSPLHF. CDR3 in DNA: TGCAGTGCTACTGGCTCACCCCTCCACTTT.

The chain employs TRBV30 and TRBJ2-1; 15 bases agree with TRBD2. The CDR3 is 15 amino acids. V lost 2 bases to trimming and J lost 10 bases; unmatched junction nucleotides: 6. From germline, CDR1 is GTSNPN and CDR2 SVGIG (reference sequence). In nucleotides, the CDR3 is TGTGCCTGGAGTCTCGGGACTAGCGGGAGGCGGGAGCAGTTCTTC. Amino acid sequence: CAWSLGTSGRREQFF.

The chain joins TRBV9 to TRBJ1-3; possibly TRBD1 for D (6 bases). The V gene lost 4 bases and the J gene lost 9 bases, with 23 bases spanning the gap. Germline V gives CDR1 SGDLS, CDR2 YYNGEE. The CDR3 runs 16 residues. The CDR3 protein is CASSPQGGLGVGTIYF. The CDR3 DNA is TGTGCCAGCAGCCCTCAAGGGGGTCTCGGGGTTGGCACCATATATTTT.

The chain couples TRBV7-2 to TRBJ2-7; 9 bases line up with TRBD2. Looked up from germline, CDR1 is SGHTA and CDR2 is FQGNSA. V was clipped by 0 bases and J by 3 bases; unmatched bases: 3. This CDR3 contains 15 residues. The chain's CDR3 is CASSLAGTSSYEQYF. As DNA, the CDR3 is TGTGCCAGCAGCTTAGCCGGGACTAGCAGCTACGAGCAGTACTTC.

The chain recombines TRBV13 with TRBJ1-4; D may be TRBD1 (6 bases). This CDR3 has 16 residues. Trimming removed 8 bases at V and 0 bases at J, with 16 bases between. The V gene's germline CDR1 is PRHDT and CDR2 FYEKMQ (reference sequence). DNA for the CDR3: TGTGCCAGCGCATTGAGACAGGTTGCAACTAATGAAAAACTGTTTTTT. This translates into CASALRQVATNEKLFF.

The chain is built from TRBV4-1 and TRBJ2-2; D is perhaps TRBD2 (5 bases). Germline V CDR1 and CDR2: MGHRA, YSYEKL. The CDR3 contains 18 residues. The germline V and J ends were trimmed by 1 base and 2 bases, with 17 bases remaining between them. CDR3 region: CASSQGVVGSLNTGELFF. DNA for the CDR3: TGCGCCAGCAGCCAAGGGGTGGTAGGGAGTTTAAACACCGGGGAGCTGTTTTTT.

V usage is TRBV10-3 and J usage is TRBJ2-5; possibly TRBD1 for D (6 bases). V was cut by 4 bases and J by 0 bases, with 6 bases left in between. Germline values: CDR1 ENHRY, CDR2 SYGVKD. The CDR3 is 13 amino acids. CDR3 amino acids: CAISGTDQETQYF. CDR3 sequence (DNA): TGTGCCATCAGTGGGACAGACCAAGAGACCCAGTACTTC.

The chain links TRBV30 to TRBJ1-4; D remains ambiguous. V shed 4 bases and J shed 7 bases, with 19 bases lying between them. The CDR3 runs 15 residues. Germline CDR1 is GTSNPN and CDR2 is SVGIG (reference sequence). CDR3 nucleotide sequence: TGTGCCTGGACCACACCGGGGAACGTAGGTGAAAAACTGTTTTTT. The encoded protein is CAWTTPGNVGEKLFF.

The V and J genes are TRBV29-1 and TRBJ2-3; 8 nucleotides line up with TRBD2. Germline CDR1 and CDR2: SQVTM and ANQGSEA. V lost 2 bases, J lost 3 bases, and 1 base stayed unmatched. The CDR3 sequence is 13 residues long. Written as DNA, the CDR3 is TGCAGCGTTGAAAAGCGGGAGACAGATACGCAGTATTTT. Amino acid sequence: CSVEKRETDTQYF.

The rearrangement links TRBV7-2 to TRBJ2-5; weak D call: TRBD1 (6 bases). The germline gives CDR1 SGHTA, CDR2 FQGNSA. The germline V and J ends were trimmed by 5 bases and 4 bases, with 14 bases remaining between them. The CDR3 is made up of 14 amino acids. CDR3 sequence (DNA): TGTGCCAGCAGCACAGGGTTGGTTGGAGAGACCCAGTACTTC. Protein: CASSTGLVGETQYF.

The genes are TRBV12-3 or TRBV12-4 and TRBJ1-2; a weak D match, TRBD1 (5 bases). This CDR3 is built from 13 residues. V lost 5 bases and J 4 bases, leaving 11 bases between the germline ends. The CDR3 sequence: CASSTTVSYGYTF. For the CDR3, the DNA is TGTGCCAGCAGTACGACAGTGAGCTATGGCTACACCTTC.

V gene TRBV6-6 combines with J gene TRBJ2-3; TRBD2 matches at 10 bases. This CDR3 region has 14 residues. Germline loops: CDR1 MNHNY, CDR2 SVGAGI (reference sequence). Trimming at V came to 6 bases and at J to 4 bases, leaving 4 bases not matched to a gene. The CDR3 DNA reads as TGTGCCAGCAGGGGAGCGGGAGGGTCAGATACGCAGTATTTT. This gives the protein CASRGAGGSDTQYF.

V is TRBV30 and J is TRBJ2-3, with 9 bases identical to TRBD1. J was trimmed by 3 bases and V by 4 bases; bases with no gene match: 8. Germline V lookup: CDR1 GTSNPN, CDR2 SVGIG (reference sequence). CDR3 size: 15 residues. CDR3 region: CAWTTGGGSTDTQYF. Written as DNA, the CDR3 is TGTGCCTGGACTACAGGGGGCGGTTCAACAGATACGCAGTATTTT. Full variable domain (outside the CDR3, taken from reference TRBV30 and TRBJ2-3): SQTIHQWPATLVQPVGSPLSLECTVEGTSNPNLYWYRQAAGRGLQLLFYSVGIGQISSEVPQNLSASRPQDRQFILSSKKLLLSDSGFYLCAWTTGGGSTDTQYFGPGTRLTVL.

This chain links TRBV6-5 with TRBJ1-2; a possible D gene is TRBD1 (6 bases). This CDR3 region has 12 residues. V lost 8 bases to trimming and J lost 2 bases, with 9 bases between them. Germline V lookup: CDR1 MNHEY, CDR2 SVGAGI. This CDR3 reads CASSQGNYGYTF. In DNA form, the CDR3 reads TGTGCCAGCTCACAGGGAAACTATGGCTACACCTTC.

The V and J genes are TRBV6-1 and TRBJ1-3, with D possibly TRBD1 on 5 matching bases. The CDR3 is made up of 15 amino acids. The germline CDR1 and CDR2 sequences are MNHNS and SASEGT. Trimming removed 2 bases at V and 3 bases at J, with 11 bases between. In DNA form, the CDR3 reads TGTGCCAGCAGTGAAAAGGGGCCTTATGGAAACACCATATATTTT. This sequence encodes CASSEKGPYGNTIYF.

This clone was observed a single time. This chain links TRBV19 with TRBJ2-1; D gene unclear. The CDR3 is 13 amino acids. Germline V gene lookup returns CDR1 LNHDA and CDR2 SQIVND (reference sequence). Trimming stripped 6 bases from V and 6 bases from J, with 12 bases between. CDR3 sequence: CASRPPELNEQFF. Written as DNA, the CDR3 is TGTGCCAGTAGGCCTCCTGAACTCAATGAGCAGTTCTTC.

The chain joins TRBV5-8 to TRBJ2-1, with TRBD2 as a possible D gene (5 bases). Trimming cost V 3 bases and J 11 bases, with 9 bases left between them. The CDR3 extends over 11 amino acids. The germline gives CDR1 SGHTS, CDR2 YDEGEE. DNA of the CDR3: TGTGCCAGCAGCTCGGACTTACAGCAGTTCTTC. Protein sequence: CASSSDLQQFF.

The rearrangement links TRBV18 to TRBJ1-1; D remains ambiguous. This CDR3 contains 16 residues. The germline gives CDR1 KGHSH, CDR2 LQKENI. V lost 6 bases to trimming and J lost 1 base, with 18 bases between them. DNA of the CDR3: TGTGCCAGCTCCCCCGTACAGCTCGGAGGGAACACTGAAGCTTTCTTT. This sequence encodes CASSPVQLGGNTEAFF. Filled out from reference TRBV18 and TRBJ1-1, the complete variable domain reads NAGVMQNPRHLVRRRGQEARLRCSPMKGHSHVYWYRQLPEEGLKFMVYLQKENIIDESGMPKERFSAEFPKEGPSILRIQQVVRGDSAAYFCASSPVQLGGNTEAFFGQGTRLTVV.

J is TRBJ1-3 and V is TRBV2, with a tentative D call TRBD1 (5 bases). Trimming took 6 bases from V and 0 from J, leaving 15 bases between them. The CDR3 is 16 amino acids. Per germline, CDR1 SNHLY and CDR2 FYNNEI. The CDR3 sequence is CASSRQMISSGNTIYF. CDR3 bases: TGTGCCAGCAGCAGACAGATGATAAGCTCTGGAAACACCATATATTTT. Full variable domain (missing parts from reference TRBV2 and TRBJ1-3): EPEVTQTPSHQVTQMGQEVILRCVPISNHLYFYWYRQILGQKVEFLVSFYNNEISEKSEIFDDQFSVERPDGSNFTLKIRSTKLEDSAMYFCASSRQMISSGNTIYFGEGSWLTVV.

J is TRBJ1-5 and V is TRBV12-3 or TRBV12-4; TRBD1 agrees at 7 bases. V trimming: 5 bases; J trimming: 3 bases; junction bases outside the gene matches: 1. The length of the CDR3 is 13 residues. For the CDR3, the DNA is TGTGCCAGCAGTACAGGGGTCAATCAGCCCCAGCATTTT. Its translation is CASSTGVNQPQHF.

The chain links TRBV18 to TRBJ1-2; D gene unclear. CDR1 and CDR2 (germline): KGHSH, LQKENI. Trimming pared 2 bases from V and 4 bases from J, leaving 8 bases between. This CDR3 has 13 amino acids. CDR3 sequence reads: CASSPSQSYGYTF. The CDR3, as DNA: TGTGCCAGCTCACCATCCCAGTCCTATGGCTACACCTTC.

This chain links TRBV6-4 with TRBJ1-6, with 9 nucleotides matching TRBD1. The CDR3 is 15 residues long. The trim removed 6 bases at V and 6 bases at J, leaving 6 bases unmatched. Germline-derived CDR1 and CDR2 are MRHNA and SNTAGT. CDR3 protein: CASRTGGPINSPLHF. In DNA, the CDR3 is TGTGCCAGCAGGACAGGGGGACCAATTAATTCACCCCTCCACTTT.

The CDR3 bases are TGTGCCACCAGCCGAAGACAAGCCTCTGGAAACACCATATATTTT. Its protein product is CATSRRQASGNTIYF. The gene calls are TRBV15 and TRBJ1-3; unclear D gene. The CDR3 contains 15 residues. From germline, CDR1 is LNHNV and CDR2 YYDKDF (reference sequence). Trimming shortened V by 5 bases and J by 0 bases, and 11 bases separated the two germline ends.

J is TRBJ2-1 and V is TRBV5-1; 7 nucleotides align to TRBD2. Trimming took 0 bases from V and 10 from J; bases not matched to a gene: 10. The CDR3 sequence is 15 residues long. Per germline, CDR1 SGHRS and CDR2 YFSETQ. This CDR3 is CASSLASGVTMEQFF. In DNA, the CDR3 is TGCGCCAGCAGCTTGGCTAGCGGAGTCACAATGGAGCAGTTCTTC.

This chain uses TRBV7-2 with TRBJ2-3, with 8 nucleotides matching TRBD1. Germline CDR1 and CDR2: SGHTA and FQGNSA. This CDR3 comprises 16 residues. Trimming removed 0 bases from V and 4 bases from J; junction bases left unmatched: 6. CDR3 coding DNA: TGTGCCAGCAGCTTAGCTGGGACAGGAGTATCAGATACGCAGTATTTT. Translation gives CASSLAGTGVSDTQYF.

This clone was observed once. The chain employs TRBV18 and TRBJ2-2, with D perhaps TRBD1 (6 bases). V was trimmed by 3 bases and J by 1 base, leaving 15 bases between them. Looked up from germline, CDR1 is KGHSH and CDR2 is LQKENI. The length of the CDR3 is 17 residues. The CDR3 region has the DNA TGTGCCAGCTCACCGGGACAAGGCCGCCAGAACACCGGGGAGCTGTTTTTT. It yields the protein CASSPGQGRQNTGELFF.

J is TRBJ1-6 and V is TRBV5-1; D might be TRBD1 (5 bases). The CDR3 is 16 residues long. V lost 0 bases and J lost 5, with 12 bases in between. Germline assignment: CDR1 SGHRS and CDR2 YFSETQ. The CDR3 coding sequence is TGCGCCAGCAGCTTGGGGGGGGGACCTAATAATTCACCCCTCCACTTT. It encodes CASSLGGGPNNSPLHF.

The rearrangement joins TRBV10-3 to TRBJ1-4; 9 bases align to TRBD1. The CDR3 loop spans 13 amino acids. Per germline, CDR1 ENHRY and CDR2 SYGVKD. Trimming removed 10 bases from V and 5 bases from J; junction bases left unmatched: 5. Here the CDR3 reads CATAGQGNEKLFF. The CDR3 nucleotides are TGTGCCACTGCGGGACAGGGAAATGAAAAACTGTTTTTT.